Sequencing of this T cell receptor beta chain was carried out in a study of Graves' ophthalmopathy and Graves' hyperthyroidism. Trimming cost V 0 bases and J 1 base, with 7 bases left between them. This CDR3 comprises 14 residues. CDR1 and CDR2 from the germline V gene are SGHRS and YFSETQ. Amplifying from RNA transcripts, the study obtained TCR beta CDR3 regions. Second-round multiplex PCR came after first-round RT-PCR with HTBI primers. A single record per CDR3 protein comes from TCRdb applying MiXCR to the multiplex PCR reads. The sample comprises fewer than 400,000 distinct CDR3 sequences, approximately 16% of which are singletons, and roughly 1.5% rests with the top ten. Study-wide findings and caveats: At 60% to 71% sensitivity and 72.22% specificity, the model predicted progression of the ophthalmopathy.

This clonotype was counted many times. Its antigen is unidentified. The receptor's source is a woman aged 18-29 years with Graves' ophthalmopathy. The sample consisted of peripheral blood. The V gene is TRBV5-1, the J gene TRBJ1-1; D gene ambiguous. The CDR3 nucleotides are TGCGCCAGCAGCTTGGTGGATGCGAACACTGAAGCTTTCTTT. It specifies CASSLVDANTEAFF.